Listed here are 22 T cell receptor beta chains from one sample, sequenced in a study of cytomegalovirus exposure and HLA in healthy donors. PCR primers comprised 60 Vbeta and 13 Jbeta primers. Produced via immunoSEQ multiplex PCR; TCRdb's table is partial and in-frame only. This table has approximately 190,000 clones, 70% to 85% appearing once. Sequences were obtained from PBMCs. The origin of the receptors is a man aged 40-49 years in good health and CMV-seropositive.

The CDR3 bases are TGTGCCAGCAGCTTAATCGGGCAGGGGGGAGGCAATGAGCAGTTCTTC. The encoded protein is CASSLIGQGGGNEQFF. This rearrangement joins TRBV7-9 to TRBJ2-1; maybe TRBD1 (7 bases). The germline V gene encodes CDR1 SEHNR and CDR2 FQNEAQ (reference sequence). The CDR3 extends over 16 amino acids. V gave up 2 bases and J gave up 6 bases, with 17 bases separating them. The whole variable domain, filled in from reference TRBV7-9 and TRBJ2-1, reads DTGVSQNPRHKITKRGQNVTFRCDPISEHNRLYWYRQTLGQGPEFLTYFQNEAQLEKSRLLSDRFSAERPKGSFSTLEIQRTEQGDSAMYLCASSLIGQGGGNEQFFGPGTRLTVL.

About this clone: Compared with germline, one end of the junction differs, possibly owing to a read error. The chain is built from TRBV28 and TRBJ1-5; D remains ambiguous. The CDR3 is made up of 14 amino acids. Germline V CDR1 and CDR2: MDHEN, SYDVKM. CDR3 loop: CASSFLGSNQPQHF. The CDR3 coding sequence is TGTGCCAGCAGTTTCCTGGGGAGCAATCAGCCCCAACATTTT.

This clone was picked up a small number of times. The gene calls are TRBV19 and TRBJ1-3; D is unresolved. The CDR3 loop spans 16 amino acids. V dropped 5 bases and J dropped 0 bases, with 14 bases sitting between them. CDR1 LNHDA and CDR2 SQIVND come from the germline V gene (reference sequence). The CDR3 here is CASSDRPWSSGNTIYF. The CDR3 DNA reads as TGTGCCAGTAGTGATCGACCCTGGAGCTCTGGAAACACCATATATTTT.

The CDR3 DNA reads TGTGCCAGCAGCCCGGGAGTCCCCTCCTACAATGAGCAGTTCTTC. Amino acids: CASSPGVPSYNEQFF. The chain couples TRBV28 to TRBJ2-1; TRBD2 might be the D (6 bases). The CDR3 length is 15 residues. The V gene's germline CDR1 is MDHEN and CDR2 SYDVKM. V lost 6 bases, J lost 0 bases, and 12 bases lay in between.

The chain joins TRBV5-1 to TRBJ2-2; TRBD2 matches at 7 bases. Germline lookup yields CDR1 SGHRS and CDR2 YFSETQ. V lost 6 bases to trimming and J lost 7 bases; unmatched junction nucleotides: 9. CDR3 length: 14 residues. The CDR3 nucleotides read TGCGCCAGCATGGCAGGCGGGAGTCTCGGGGAGCTGTTTTTT. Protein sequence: CASMAGGSLGELFF.

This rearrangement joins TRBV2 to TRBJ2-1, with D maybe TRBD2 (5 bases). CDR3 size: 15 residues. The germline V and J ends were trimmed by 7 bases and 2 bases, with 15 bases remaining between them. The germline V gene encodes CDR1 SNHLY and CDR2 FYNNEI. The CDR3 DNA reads TGTGCCAGCAAGGGAGTAACCGAGGCCTACAATGAGCAGTTCTTC. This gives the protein CASKGVTEAYNEQFF.

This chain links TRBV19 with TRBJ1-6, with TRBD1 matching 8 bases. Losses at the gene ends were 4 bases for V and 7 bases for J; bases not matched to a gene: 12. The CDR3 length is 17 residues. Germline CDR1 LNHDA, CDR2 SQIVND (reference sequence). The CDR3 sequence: CASSTYRGLEGNSPLHF. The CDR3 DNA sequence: TGTGCCAGTAGTACGTACAGGGGGTTGGAAGGAAATTCACCCCTCCACTTT.

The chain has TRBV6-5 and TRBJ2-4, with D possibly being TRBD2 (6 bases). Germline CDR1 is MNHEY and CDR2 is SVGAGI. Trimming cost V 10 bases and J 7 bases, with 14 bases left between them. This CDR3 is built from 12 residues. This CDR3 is CATSKEGNIQYF. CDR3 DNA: TGTGCCACCTCTAAGGAGGGGAACATTCAGTACTTC.

The CDR3, as DNA: TGTGCCAGCAGCCAGACCCGGACCGGGACAGGGTTGCGGAATGAGCAGTTCTTC. This encodes CASSQTRTGTGLRNEQFF. V usage is TRBV4-2 and J usage is TRBJ2-1; 9 bases agree with TRBD1. The CDR3 spans 18 residues. Trimming removed 3 bases from V and 7 bases from J; junction bases left unmatched: 16. Germline V gives CDR1 LGHNA, CDR2 YNFKEQ.

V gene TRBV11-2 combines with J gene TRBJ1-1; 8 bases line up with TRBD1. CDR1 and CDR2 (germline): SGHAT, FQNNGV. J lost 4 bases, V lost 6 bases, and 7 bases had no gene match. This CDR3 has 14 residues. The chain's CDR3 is CASSPGGSGTEAFF. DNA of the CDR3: TGTGCCAGCAGTCCAGGGGGCTCAGGCACTGAAGCTTTCTTT.

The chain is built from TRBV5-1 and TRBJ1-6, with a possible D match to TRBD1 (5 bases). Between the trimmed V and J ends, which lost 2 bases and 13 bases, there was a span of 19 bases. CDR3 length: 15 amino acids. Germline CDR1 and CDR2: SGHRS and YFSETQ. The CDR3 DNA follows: TGCGCCAGCAGCTTAATAGGAGGGGAATTAGATCCCCTCCACTTT. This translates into CASSLIGGELDPLHF.

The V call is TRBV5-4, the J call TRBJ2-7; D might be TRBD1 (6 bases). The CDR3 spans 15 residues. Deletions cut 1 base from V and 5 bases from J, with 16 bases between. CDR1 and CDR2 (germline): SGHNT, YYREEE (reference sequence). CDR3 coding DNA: TGTGCCAGCAGCTTGTTTGGGCAGGGGCAGAACGAGCAGTACTTC. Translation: CASSLFGQGQNEQYF.

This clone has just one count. As DNA, the CDR3 is TGTGCCAGCAGTGAATGGACAGGGGGGTATGGCTACACCTTC. It encodes CASSEWTGGYGYTF. The rearrangement joins TRBV6-1 to TRBJ1-2, with 10 bases lining up with TRBD1. The ends lost 2 bases at V and 5 bases at J; junction bases unmatched: 2. The CDR3 totals 14 residues. Germline V gene data show CDR1 as MNHNS and CDR2 as SASEGT.

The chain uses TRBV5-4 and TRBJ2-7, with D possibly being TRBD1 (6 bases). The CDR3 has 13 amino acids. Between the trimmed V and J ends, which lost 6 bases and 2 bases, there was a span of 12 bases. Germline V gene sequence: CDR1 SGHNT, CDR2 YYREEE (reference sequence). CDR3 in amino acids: CASTPTGAYEQYF. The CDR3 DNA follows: TGTGCCAGCACCCCGACAGGAGCCTACGAGCAGTACTTC. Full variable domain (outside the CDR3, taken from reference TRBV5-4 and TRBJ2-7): ETGVTQSPTHLIKTRGQQVTLRCSSQSGHNTVSWYQQALGQGPQFIFQYYREEENGRGNFPPRFSGLQFPNYSSELNVNALELDDSALYLCASTPTGAYEQYFGPGTRLTVT.

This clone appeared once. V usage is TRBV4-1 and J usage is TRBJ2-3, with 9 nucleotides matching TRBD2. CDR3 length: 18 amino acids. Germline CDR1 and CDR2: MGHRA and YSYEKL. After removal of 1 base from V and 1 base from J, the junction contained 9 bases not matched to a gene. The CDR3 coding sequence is TGCGCCAGCAGCCAAGCCCACGGCGCTAGCGGGGGCACAGATACGCAGTATTTT. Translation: CASSQAHGASGGTDTQYF.

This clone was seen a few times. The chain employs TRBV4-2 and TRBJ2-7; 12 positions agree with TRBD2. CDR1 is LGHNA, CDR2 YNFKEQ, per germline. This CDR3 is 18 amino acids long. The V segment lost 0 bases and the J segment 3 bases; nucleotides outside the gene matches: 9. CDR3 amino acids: CASSQDGLAGGPNYEQYF. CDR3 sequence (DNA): TGTGCCAGCAGCCAAGATGGTCTAGCGGGGGGGCCAAACTACGAGCAGTACTTC.

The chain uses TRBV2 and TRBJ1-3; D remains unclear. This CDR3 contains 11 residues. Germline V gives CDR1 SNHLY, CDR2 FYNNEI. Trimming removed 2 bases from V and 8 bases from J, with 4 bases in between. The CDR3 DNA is TGTGCCAGCAGTGAACTAGACACCATATATTTT. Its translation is CASSELDTIYF.

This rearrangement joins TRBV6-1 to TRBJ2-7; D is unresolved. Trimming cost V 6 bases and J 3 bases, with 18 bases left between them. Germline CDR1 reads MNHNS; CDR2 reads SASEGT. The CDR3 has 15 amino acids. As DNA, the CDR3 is TGTGCCAGCAGGTATAATTTCGAGGAACGCTACGAGCAGTACTTC. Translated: CASRYNFEERYEQYF.

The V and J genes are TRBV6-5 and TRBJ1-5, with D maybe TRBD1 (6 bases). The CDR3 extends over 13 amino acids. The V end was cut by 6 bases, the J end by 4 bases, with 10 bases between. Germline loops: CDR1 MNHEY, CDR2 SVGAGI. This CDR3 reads CASSVGGNQPQHF. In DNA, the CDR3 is TGTGCCAGCAGCGTAGGGGGAAATCAGCCCCAGCATTTT.

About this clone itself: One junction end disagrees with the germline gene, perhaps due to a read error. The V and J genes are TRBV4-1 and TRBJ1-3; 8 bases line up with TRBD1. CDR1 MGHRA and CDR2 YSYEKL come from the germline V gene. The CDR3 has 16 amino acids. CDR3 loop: CASSSSGGFGGNTIYF. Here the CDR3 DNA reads TGTGCCAGCAGTAGCTCAGGGGGCTTCGGTGGAAACACCATATATTTT.

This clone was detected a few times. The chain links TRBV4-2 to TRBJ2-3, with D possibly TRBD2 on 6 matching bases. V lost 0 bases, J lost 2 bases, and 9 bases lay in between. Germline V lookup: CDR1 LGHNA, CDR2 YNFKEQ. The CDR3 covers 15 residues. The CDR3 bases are TGTGCCAGCAGCCAAGATGGGACTCCCACAGATACGCAGTATTTT. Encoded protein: CASSQDGTPTDTQYF.

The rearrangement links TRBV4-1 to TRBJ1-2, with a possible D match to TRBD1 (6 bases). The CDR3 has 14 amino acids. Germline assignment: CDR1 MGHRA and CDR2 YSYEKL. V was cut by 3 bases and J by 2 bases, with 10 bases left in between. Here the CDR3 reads CASSHPTGNYGYTF. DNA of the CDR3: TGCGCCAGCAGCCATCCAACAGGGAACTATGGCTACACCTTC.